This T cell receptor beta chain came from a study of cytomegalovirus exposure and HLA in healthy donors. About the research overall: Genotyping of 400 or so donors showed that about 84% belonged to the Caucasian-associated ancestry cluster.

The CDR3 runs 14 residues. Germline V gene sequence: CDR1 LNHDA, CDR2 SQIVND (reference sequence). Between the trimmed V and J ends, which lost 5 bases and 1 base, there was a span of 12 bases. 60 Vbeta and 13 Jbeta primers were used in PCR. In the original analysis: Later reanalysis found 75 million to 100 million unique TCR beta chains, around 10 million of them shared. Some clones are missing from TCRdb's copy, which holds only in-frame ones; the method was immunoSEQ multiplex PCR. V and J calls plus clone size are reproduced from that table; the DNA served to infer D and trimming. Here the sample spans approximately 84,000 clones, roughly 70% being singletons. General study findings and limits: TRBV6-2, TRBV6-3 and some other V segments were excluded as indistinguishable.

For this clone: The antigen is undetermined.

The TCR sequence derives from a man aged 40-49 years in good health and CMV-seropositive. The chain links TRBV19 to TRBJ2-7; the D gene is possibly TRBD2 (5 bases). Sample: PBMCs. CDR3 nucleotide sequence: TGTGCCAGTAGTCCTTCTAGCTCGTCCTACGAGCAGTACTTC. It yields the protein CASSPSSSSYEQYF.